These T cell receptor beta chains were read from a single sample in a study of T cell responses to AZD1222 COVID-19 vaccine. Profiling relied on immunoSEQ multiplex PCR, and the TCRdb table lists in-frame clones only, not all of them. The table records about 140,000 clones, about 93% of them present only once. The sequenced sample was peripheral blood, obtained on day 0 of AZD1222 vaccination. All receptors derive from an adult in good health. The CDR3 runs from the conserved cysteine through the conserved F or W. Fields, in order: CDR3 protein, CDR3 DNA, clone size, V gene, CDR3 length, J gene, D gene. D genes are given only for firm matches. Rows may omit the clone size; those that give it use once, few, many or a size class.

CASSQDRDRGNTIYF	TGCGCCAGCAGCCAAGACAGGGATCGAGGAAACACCATATATTTT	-	TRBV5-1	15	TRBJ1-3	TRBD1
CASSGGNNQPQHF	TGTGCCAGTAGCGGAGGGAACAATCAGCCCCAGCATTTT	-	TRBV19	13	TRBJ1-5	-
CASSSTGRYSNQPQHF	TGTGCCAGCAGTTCGACAGGGCGTTATAGCAATCAGCCCCAGCATTTT	-	TRBV6-5	16	TRBJ1-5	TRBD1
CASSPRSGANVLTF	TGTGCCAGCAGCCCTCGGTCTGGGGCCAACGTCCTGACTTTC	once	TRBV27	14	TRBJ2-6	-
CASSGASGRAIYEQYF	TGTGCCAGCAGTGGGGCTAGCGGGAGGGCCATCTACGAGCAGTACTTC	-	TRBV2	16	TRBJ2-7	TRBD2
CSARSTLEAFF	TGCAGTGCTAGATCGACCCTTGAAGCTTTCTTT	-	TRBV20-1	11	TRBJ1-1	-
CVSTGAEREQFF	TGCGTCTCGACGGGCGCTGAAAGAGAGCAGTTCTTC	once	TRBV10-2	12	TRBJ2-1	-
CASSIDRYNEQFF	TGTGCCAGCAGCATTGACAGATACAATGAGCAGTTCTTC	-	TRBV11-2	13	TRBJ2-1	-
CASSEVSSGANVLTF	TGTGCCAGCAGTGAAGTTAGCTCTGGGGCCAACGTCCTGACTTTC	-	TRBV2	15	TRBJ2-6	-
CASSPEGLAGEQYF	TGTGCCAGCTCACCAGAAGGACTAGCGGGAGAGCAGTACTTC	-	TRBV18	14	TRBJ2-7	TRBD2
CASSFMDRRSEQYF	TGTGCCAGCAGTTTCATGGACAGGCGATCCGAGCAGTACTTC	-	TRBV28	14	TRBJ2-7	TRBD1
CASSHSTNTEAFF	TGTGCCAGCAGCCACAGCACGAACACTGAAGCTTTCTTT	-	TRBV3-1/TRBV3-2	13	TRBJ1-1	-
CASSWTGRLNYGYTF	TGTGCCAGTAGCTGGACCGGGAGACTTAACTATGGCTACACCTTC	-	TRBV19	15	TRBJ1-2	-
CASSSWQGTSPYF	TGTGCCAGCAGTTCTTGGCAGGGGACGTCTCCCTACTTC	-	TRBV6-6	13	TRBJ2-7	-
CASTAGTNTDTQYF	TGTGCCAGCACCGCAGGGACGAACACAGATACGCAGTATTTT	-	TRBV11-2	14	TRBJ2-3	-
CAWSVLRDRGNEQFF	TGTGCCTGGAGTGTACTAAGGGACCGGGGCAATGAGCAGTTCTTC	-	TRBV30	15	TRBJ2-1	-
CAISDGSPLHF	TGTGCCATCAGTGATGGTTCACCCCTCCACTTT	-	TRBV10-3	11	TRBJ1-6	-
CATSNSRYNEQFF	TGTGCCACCAGTAATAGCAGATACAATGAGCAGTTCTTC	-	TRBV24-1	13	TRBJ2-1	-
CATTTGTGQDEQYF	TGTGCCACCACCACCGGGACAGGGCAAGACGAGCAGTACTTC	-	TRBV19	14	TRBJ2-7	TRBD1
CASSIKGYYSNQPQHF	TGTGCCAGTAGTATAAAGGGATATTATAGCAATCAGCCCCAGCATTTT	few	TRBV19	16	TRBJ1-5	-
CASSRLGGVHVETQYF	TGCGCCAGCAGCCGGTTAGGGGGGGTTCATGTGGAGACCCAGTACTTC	-	TRBV5-1	16	TRBJ2-5	-
CASSLKGTVNTEAFF	TGCGCCAGCAGCTTAAAAGGGACAGTGAACACTGAAGCTTTCTTT	once	TRBV5-1	15	TRBJ1-1	TRBD1
CAWSVGGGLSGNTIYF	TGTGCCTGGAGTGTAGGGGGAGGCCTCTCTGGAAACACCATATATTTT	-	TRBV30	16	TRBJ1-3	-
CASSENWGGEKLFF	TGTGCCAGCAGTGAAAACTGGGGTGGAGAAAAACTGTTTTTT	-	TRBV6-1	14	TRBJ1-4	-
CASSLAPGQETQYF	TGTGCCAGCAGTCTGGCCCCGGGGCAAGAGACCCAGTACTTC	-	TRBV27	14	TRBJ2-5	-
CASSAQGAGYGYTF	TGTGCCAGCAGCGCGCAGGGGGCAGGCTATGGCTACACCTTC	once	TRBV7-8	14	TRBJ1-2	TRBD1
CASSLGSQETQYF	TGTGCCAGCAGTTTAGGCTCGCAAGAGACCCAGTACTTC	-	TRBV12-3/TRBV12-4	13	TRBJ2-5	-
CASSFYSGRASETQYF	TGTGCCAGCAGCTTTTATAGCGGGAGGGCCTCAGAGACCCAGTACTTC	-	TRBV5-5	16	TRBJ2-5	TRBD2
CAISDVGGNQPQHF	TGTGCCATCAGTGATGTGGGAGGCAATCAGCCCCAGCATTTT	-	TRBV10-3	14	TRBJ1-5	-
CASRPLRTGGGELFF	TGTGCCAGCAGACCGCTACGGACGGGGGGCGGGGAGCTGTTTTTT	-	TRBV7-9	15	TRBJ2-2	TRBD2
CASSQGQGPNTEAFF	TGCGCCAGCAGCCAAGGACAGGGTCCGAACACTGAAGCTTTCTTT	-	TRBV4-1	15	TRBJ1-1	TRBD1
CASSLTRDSSGNTIYF	TGTGCCAGCAGCTTAACGAGGGATAGCTCTGGAAACACCATATATTTT	many	TRBV7-9	16	TRBJ1-3	-
CASSSGGSGNEQFF	TGTGCCAGCAGCTCAGGGGGTTCGGGTAATGAGCAGTTCTTC	-	TRBV5-4	14	TRBJ2-1	TRBD1
CASSRVAGPYNEQFF	TGTGCCAGCAGCCGTGTAGCGGGACCCTACAATGAGCAGTTCTTC	-	TRBV7-9	15	TRBJ2-1	TRBD2
CASSLATETQYF	TGTGCCAGCAGCCTAGCTACAGAGACCCAGTACTTC	-	TRBV7-9	12	TRBJ2-5	-
CASSPQIQNTGELFF	TGTGCCAGCTCACCACAGATACAGAACACCGGGGAGCTGTTTTTT	-	TRBV18	15	TRBJ2-2	-
CASSQEGGENTEAFF	TGTGCCAGCAGCCAAGAAGGAGGGGAGAACACTGAAGCTTTCTTT	-	TRBV14	15	TRBJ1-1	-
CASSHRWGLGANVLTF	TGCGCCAGCAGCCATCGGTGGGGGCTTGGGGCCAACGTCCTGACTTTC	-	TRBV4-1	16	TRBJ2-6	-
CASSQDPGNSNQPQHF	TGCGCCAGCAGCCAAGATCCAGGAAATAGCAATCAGCCCCAGCATTTT	once	TRBV4-1	16	TRBJ1-5	-
CASSTRTSEFYNEQFF	TGTGCCAGTAGTACCCGGACTAGCGAGTTTTACAATGAGCAGTTCTTC	-	TRBV19	16	TRBJ2-1	TRBD2
CASSSPDNEQFF	TGTGCCAGCAGCTCTCCGGACAATGAGCAGTTCTTC	-	TRBV28	12	TRBJ2-1	-
CASNFPDRTYGYTF	TGTGCCAGCAATTTCCCGGACAGGACGTATGGCTACACCTTC	-	TRBV2	14	TRBJ1-2	TRBD1
CASSLGGPSTDTQYF	TGTGCCAGCAGCTTAGGAGGGCCTAGCACAGATACGCAGTATTTT	once	TRBV7-9	15	TRBJ2-3	-
CASSEADPLGGQPQHF	TGTGCCAGCAGTGAAGCCGACCCCCTTGGAGGTCAGCCCCAGCATTTT	few	TRBV6-1	16	TRBJ1-5	-
CASRPGFSSYNSPLHF	TGTGCCAGCAGGCCAGGGTTTAGCTCCTATAATTCACCCCTCCACTTT	once	TRBV7-9	16	TRBJ1-6	-
CASSLRTRLAGGRIEQFF	TGTGCCAGTAGTTTACGGACACGACTAGCGGGAGGGCGAATTGAGCAGTTCTTC	once	TRBV19	18	TRBJ2-1	TRBD2
CASSPGQANTEAFF	TGTGCCAGCTCACCTGGACAGGCGAACACTGAAGCTTTCTTT	-	TRBV18	14	TRBJ1-1	TRBD1
CASSPRGQNTEAFF	TGTGCCAGCAGTCCCCGGGGACAAAACACTGAAGCTTTCTTT	-	TRBV27	14	TRBJ1-1	-
CASSLAGQGAIYEQFF	TGTGCCAGCAGCTTAGCTGGACAGGGGGCAATCTATGAGCAGTTCTTC	-	TRBV7-9	16	TRBJ2-1	TRBD1
CASSLNDYGYTF	TGCGCCAGCAGCTTGAACGACTATGGCTACACCTTC	-	TRBV5-1	12	TRBJ1-2	-
CASSVGATSGSAGELFF	TGTGCCAGCAGCGTTGGGGCGACTAGCGGGAGCGCCGGGGAGCTGTTTTTT	-	TRBV9	17	TRBJ2-2	TRBD2
CASKAPGGNTEAFF	TGTGCCAGTAAAGCGCCAGGGGGGAACACTGAAGCTTTCTTT	-	TRBV19	14	TRBJ1-1	TRBD1
CASSFQTGTGSGELFF	TGTGCCAGCAGCTTTCAAACCGGGACAGGGTCCGGGGAGCTGTTTTTT	-	TRBV5-4	16	TRBJ2-2	TRBD1